Listed below are T cell receptor beta chains from one sample, sequenced in a study of T-cell reconstitution after alpha-beta-depleted transplantation in children. TCRdb ran MiXCR on the PCR reads and lists one entry per CDR3 protein. The repertoire holds about 540,000 distinct CDR3 sequences, with roughly 18% as singletons. Sequences were derived from PBMCs from the stem cell graft donor, sampled from the stem cell graft. The receptors were gathered from a human donor who donated a stem cell graft to a child with acute lymphoblastic leukemia. CDR3s include the opening cysteine and the closing phenylalanine or tryptophan. D genes are given only for firm matches. The size field is filled for only some rows; it gives once, few, many or a size class.

v_gene: TRBV13
j_gene: TRBJ2-7
d_gene: -
abundance: few
CDR3aa: CASSGTGTYSYEQYF
CDR3nt: TGTGCCAGCAGCGGGACCGGGACATACTCCTACGAGCAGTACTTC

v_gene: TRBV9
j_gene: TRBJ2-1
d_gene: TRBD2
abundance: -
CDR3aa: CASSVSGRDNEQFF
CDR3nt: TGTGCCAGCAGCGTGAGCGGGAGGGACAATGAGCAGTTCTTC

v_gene: TRBV12-3/TRBV12-4
j_gene: TRBJ2-5
d_gene: -
abundance: few
CDR3aa: CASIQTGLQETQYF
CDR3nt: TGTGCCAGCATCCAAACGGGGCTGCAAGAGACCCAGTACTTC

v_gene: TRBV24-1
j_gene: TRBJ2-3
d_gene: -
abundance: few
CDR3aa: CATSDRWTAAPADTQYF
CDR3nt: TGTGCCACCAGTGATCGATGGACCGCGGCCCCCGCAGATACGCAGTATTTT

v_gene: TRBV19
j_gene: TRBJ1-2
d_gene: TRBD1
abundance: -
CDR3aa: CASIPGTGANYGYTF
CDR3nt: TGTGCCAGTATCCCTGGGACAGGGGCTAACTATGGCTACACCTTC

v_gene: TRBV5-1
j_gene: TRBJ2-2
d_gene: TRBD2
abundance: -
CDR3aa: CASGLGAGGRTGELFF
CDR3nt: TGCGCCAGCGGCCTAGGAGCGGGAGGACGGACCGGGGAGCTGTTTTTT

v_gene: TRBV19
j_gene: TRBJ2-5
d_gene: TRBD1
abundance: few
CDR3aa: CASSGQGTGETQYF
CDR3nt: TGTGCCAGTAGTGGACAGGGGACAGGGGAGACCCAGTACTTC

v_gene: TRBV12-3/TRBV12-4
j_gene: TRBJ2-1
d_gene: TRBD2
abundance: few
CDR3aa: CASCLSGGPHNEQFF
CDR3nt: TGTGCCAGCTGTCTGTCGGGAGGGCCCCACAATGAGCAGTTCTTC

v_gene: TRBV9
j_gene: TRBJ2-7
d_gene: -
abundance: few
CDR3aa: CASSVGPSWDEQYF
CDR3nt: TGTGCCAGCAGCGTCGGCCCTTCTTGGGACGAGCAGTACTTC

v_gene: TRBV7-8
j_gene: TRBJ1-4
d_gene: -
abundance: few
CDR3aa: CASSPWAREEKLFF
CDR3nt: TGTGCCAGCAGCCCCTGGGCCAGGGAAGAAAAACTGTTTTTT

v_gene: TRBV11-2
j_gene: TRBJ2-2
d_gene: TRBD2
abundance: -
CDR3aa: CASSFRLAGDRYNGELFF
CDR3nt: TGTGCCAGCAGCTTCCGACTAGCGGGAGATAGGTATAACGGGGAGCTGTTTTTT

v_gene: TRBV7-3
j_gene: TRBJ2-2
d_gene: -
abundance: -
CDR3aa: CASSAPGAGELFF
CDR3nt: TGTGCCAGCAGCGCCCCGGGGGCCGGGGAGCTGTTTTTT

v_gene: TRBV20-1
j_gene: TRBJ1-5
d_gene: -
abundance: few
CDR3aa: CSARVRGISNQPQHF
CDR3nt: TGCAGTGCTAGAGTAAGAGGGATAAGCAATCAGCCCCAGCATTTT

v_gene: TRBV28
j_gene: TRBJ1-4
d_gene: -
abundance: -
CDR3aa: CASSLYRATLNEKLFF
CDR3nt: TGTGCCAGCAGTTTATACAGGGCCACTCTAAATGAAAAACTGTTTTTT

v_gene: TRBV27
j_gene: TRBJ2-7
d_gene: TRBD1
abundance: few
CDR3aa: CASSRTGRAEQYF
CDR3nt: TGTGCCAGCAGTCGGACAGGTCGGGCCGAGCAGTACTTC

v_gene: TRBV7-3
j_gene: TRBJ2-5
d_gene: -
abundance: -
CDR3aa: CASSLAGANEETQYF
CDR3nt: TGTGCCAGCAGCTTGGCGGGGGCAAACGAAGAGACCCAGTACTTC

v_gene: TRBV2
j_gene: TRBJ1-5
d_gene: -
abundance: -
CDR3aa: CASSLSGTKYSNQPQHF
CDR3nt: TGTGCCAGCAGTTTATCCGGGACGAAGTATAGCAATCAGCCCCAGCATTTT

v_gene: TRBV5-5
j_gene: TRBJ1-2
d_gene: -
abundance: -
CDR3aa: CASSFGRSYGYTF
CDR3nt: TGTGCCAGCAGCTTCGGCAGGTCTTATGGCTACACCTTC

v_gene: TRBV20-1
j_gene: TRBJ1-2
d_gene: TRBD1
abundance: few
CDR3aa: CSAKTSTGRGYTF
CDR3nt: TGCAGTGCTAAAACGTCGACAGGGCGCGGCTACACCTTC

v_gene: TRBV6-5
j_gene: TRBJ2-7
d_gene: -
abundance: -
CDR3aa: CASSSGWAGYEQYF
CDR3nt: TGTGCCAGCAGTTCAGGCTGGGCGGGCTACGAGCAGTACTTC

v_gene: TRBV25-1
j_gene: TRBJ2-2
d_gene: TRBD2
abundance: many
CDR3aa: CASSETSGTSGNTGELFF
CDR3nt: TGTGCCAGCAGTGAAACGTCTGGGACTAGCGGTAACACCGGGGAGCTGTTTTTT

v_gene: TRBV4-1
j_gene: TRBJ2-1
d_gene: TRBD2
abundance: -
CDR3aa: CASSQDRPGLAAYYNEQFF
CDR3nt: TGCGCCAGCAGCCAAGATAGACCGGGACTAGCAGCCTACTACAATGAGCAGTTCTTC

v_gene: TRBV7-9
j_gene: TRBJ2-1
d_gene: -
abundance: many
CDR3aa: CASSPLVSSYNEQFF
CDR3nt: TGTGCCAGCAGCCCACTAGTCTCCTCCTACAATGAGCAGTTCTTC

v_gene: TRBV5-1
j_gene: TRBJ1-6
d_gene: -
abundance: -
CDR3aa: CASSALGGNNSPLHF
CDR3nt: TGCGCCAGCAGCGCCCTTGGGGGGAATAATTCACCCCTCCACTTT

v_gene: TRBV15
j_gene: TRBJ2-1
d_gene: -
abundance: few
CDR3aa: CATSRISSSYNEQFF
CDR3nt: TGTGCCACCAGTAGAATATCTAGCTCCTACAATGAGCAGTTCTTC

v_gene: TRBV27
j_gene: TRBJ2-7
d_gene: TRBD1
abundance: few
CDR3aa: CASSLRAGGIDEQYF
CDR3nt: TGTGCCAGCAGTTTACGGGCAGGGGGTATCGACGAGCAGTACTTC

v_gene: TRBV7-2
j_gene: TRBJ2-7
d_gene: -
abundance: -
CDR3aa: CASSLVYGGNYEQYF
CDR3nt: TGTGCCAGCAGCTTAGTCTATGGAGGGAACTACGAGCAGTACTTC

v_gene: TRBV29-1
j_gene: TRBJ2-1
d_gene: -
abundance: few
CDR3aa: CSVVSGPSYNEQFF
CDR3nt: TGCAGCGTTGTGTCCGGGCCCTCCTACAATGAGCAGTTCTTC

v_gene: TRBV20-1
j_gene: TRBJ1-5
d_gene: TRBD1
abundance: -
CDR3aa: CSAKSGTGRNNQPQHF
CDR3nt: TGCAGTGCTAAATCCGGGACAGGCCGAAACAATCAGCCCCAGCATTTT

v_gene: TRBV29-1
j_gene: TRBJ2-7
d_gene: -
abundance: few
CDR3aa: CSVDTQGSEQYF
CDR3nt: TGCAGCGTTGATACGCAGGGGAGCGAGCAGTACTTC